This T cell receptor (beta chain) appears in the sequencing data of a study of graft-versus-host responses after intestinal transplantation. Findings and caveats of the study: Clonal ratios of graft-versus-host to host-versus-graft in allografts were high for patients exhibiting graft-donor T cell macrochimerism. Recipient-marrow GvH clones were detected, some having first appeared in ileum or blood.

Sequenced by immunoSEQ multiplex PCR; TCRdb stores in-frame clones only, minus some. The repertoire has 15,000 to 20,000 clones, about 95% of them found once; the top ten carry 0.75% to 0.95%. Comments on this clone: Its antigen is unidentified.

V gave up 4 bases and J gave up 3 bases; unmatched junction bases: 2. The CDR3 contains 14 residues. Germline-derived CDR1 and CDR2 are MNHEY and SVGAGI. Material: PBMCs, obtained 23 days after intestinal transplant. This rearrangement joins TRBV6-5 to TRBJ2-3, with 9 bases fitting TRBD2. This clonotype originated in a human patient who received an intestinal transplant, so some T cells may come from the graft donor. The CDR3: CASSSLAGTDTQYF. CDR3 DNA sequence: TGTGCCAGCAGTTCTCTAGCGGGGACAGATACGCAGTATTTT.